Given below is one T cell receptor (beta chain) in context. What it binds is unknown. The data derive from a study of cytomegalovirus exposure and HLA in healthy donors. Looking at the study overall: There were 100 million to 120 million unique TCR beta sequences, drawn from 150 million to 200 million T cells, in an earlier analysis.

Study-level points and caveats: The listing of 150 to 200 TCR beta chains classed them as cytomegalovirus-associated. TCR beta V segments were, for the most part, productive about 87% or about 30% of the time in an earlier analysis.

The study ran its PCR with 60 Vbeta and 13 Jbeta primers. The table came from immunoSEQ multiplex PCR; TCRdb's copy has only in-frame clones and leaves some out. Among some 130,000 clones listed, 70% to 85% were seen once. V shed 2 bases and J 7 bases; nucleotides not matched to a gene: 10. The CDR3 consists of 16 residues. The germline V gene encodes CDR1 MNHEY and CDR2 SMNVEV (reference sequence). The chain uses TRBV27 and TRBJ2-1, with TRBD2 identical over 8 bases. Sample: PBMCs. The TCR originated in a male donor in good health and CMV-seropositive. The DNA of the CDR3 is TGTGCCAGCAGTTTAGCGCCGGGACTAGGAATGAATGAGCAGTTCTTC. Translated, it gives CASSLAPGLGMNEQFF.